This TCR beta chain appears in the sequencing data of a study of T cell responses to AZD1222 COVID-19 vaccine. Sequenced by immunoSEQ multiplex PCR; TCRdb stores in-frame clones only, minus some. Of 120,000 to 150,000 clones listed, about 91% are singletons. V was cut by 4 bases and J by 6 bases, with 12 bases left in between. CDR1 is MNHEY and CDR2 is SMNVEV in the germline V gene (reference sequence). CDR3 size: 13 residues. The rearrangement uses TRBV27 and TRBJ2-5; weak D call: TRBD1 (5 bases). The source material was peripheral blood, sampled on day 0 of AZD1222 vaccination. The receptor's source is an adult in good health. CDR3: CASSSQGAKTQYF. CDR3 nucleotide sequence: TGTGCCAGCAGTTCACAAGGGGCCAAGACCCAGTACTTC.